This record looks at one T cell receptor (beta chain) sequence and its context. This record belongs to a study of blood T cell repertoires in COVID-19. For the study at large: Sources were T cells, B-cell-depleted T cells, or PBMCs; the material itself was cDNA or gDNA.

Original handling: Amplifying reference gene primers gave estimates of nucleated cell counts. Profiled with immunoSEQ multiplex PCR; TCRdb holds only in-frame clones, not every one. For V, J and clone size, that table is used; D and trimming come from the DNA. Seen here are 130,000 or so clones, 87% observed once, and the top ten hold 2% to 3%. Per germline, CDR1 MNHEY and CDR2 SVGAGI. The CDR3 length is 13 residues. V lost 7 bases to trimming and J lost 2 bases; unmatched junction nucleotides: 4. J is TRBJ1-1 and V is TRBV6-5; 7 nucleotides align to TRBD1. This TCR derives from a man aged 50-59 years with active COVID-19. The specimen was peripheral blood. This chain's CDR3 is CASKDRINTEAFF. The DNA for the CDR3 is TGTGCCAGCAAGGACAGGATAAACACTGAAGCTTTCTTT.